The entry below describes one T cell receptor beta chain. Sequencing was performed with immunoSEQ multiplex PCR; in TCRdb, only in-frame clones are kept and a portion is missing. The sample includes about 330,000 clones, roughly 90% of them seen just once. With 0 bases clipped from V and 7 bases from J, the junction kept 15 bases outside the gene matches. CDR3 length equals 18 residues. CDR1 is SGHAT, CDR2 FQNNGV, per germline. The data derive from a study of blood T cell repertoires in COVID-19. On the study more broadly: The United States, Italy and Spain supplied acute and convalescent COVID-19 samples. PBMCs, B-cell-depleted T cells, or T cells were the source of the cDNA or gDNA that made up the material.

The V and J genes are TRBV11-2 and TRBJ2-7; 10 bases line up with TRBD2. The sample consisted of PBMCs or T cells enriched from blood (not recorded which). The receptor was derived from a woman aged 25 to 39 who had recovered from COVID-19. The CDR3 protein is CASSLEGFWLAGEREQYF. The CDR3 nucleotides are TGTGCCAGCAGCTTAGAAGGCTTTTGGCTAGCGGGAGAGAGGGAGCAGTACTTC.